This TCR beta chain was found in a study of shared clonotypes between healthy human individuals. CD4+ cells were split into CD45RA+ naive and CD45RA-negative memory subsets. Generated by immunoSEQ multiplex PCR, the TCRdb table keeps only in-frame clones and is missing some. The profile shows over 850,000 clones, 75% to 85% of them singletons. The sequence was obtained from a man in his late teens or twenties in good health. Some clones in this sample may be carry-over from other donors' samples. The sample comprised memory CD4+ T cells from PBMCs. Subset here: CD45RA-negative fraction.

Written as DNA, the CDR3 is TGCGCCAGCCGAATGTCTAAAAGAGACATTCAGTACTTC. Protein product: CASRMSKRDIQYF. V is TRBV10-1 and J is TRBJ2-4; no definite D call. The CDR3 contains 13 residues. The V and J ends lost 8 bases and 8 bases respectively, with 16 bases between them. Germline lookup yields CDR1 WNHNN and CDR2 SYGVQD (reference sequence).